These 8 T cell receptor beta chains share one sample of origin, sequenced in a study of T cell repertoires in cytomegalovirus infection. TCRdb reanalysed the reads using MiXCR and keeps one entry per CDR3 protein. This table holds roughly 500,000 distinct CDR3 sequences, 15% to 20% found once. What was sequenced was CD8+ T cells from PBMCs. All receptors come from a human donor in good health (CMV status not recorded). Some clones in this sample may be carry-over from other donors' samples.

This clonotype appeared a few times. This rearrangement joins TRBV29-1 to TRBJ2-1; TRBD2 might be the D (6 bases). Trimming cost V 8 bases and J 5 bases, with 10 bases left between them. The CDR3 contains 11 residues. Germline CDR1 reads SQVTM; CDR2 reads ANQGSEA. The DNA for the CDR3 is TGCAGCTTTGGAGGGAACAATGAGCAGTTCTTC. This sequence encodes CSFGGNNEQFF.

This clonotype was found a few times. This chain's CDR3 is CASSYPVGGALDYGYTF. In DNA form, the CDR3 reads TGTGCCAGCAGTTACCCCGTAGGGGGGGCACTGGACTATGGCTACACCTTC. The gene calls are TRBV6-2 or TRBV6-3 and TRBJ1-2, with D possibly matching TRBD1 (6 bases). Germline CDR1 reads MNHEY; CDR2 reads SVGEGT. The CDR3 runs to 17 residues. V gave up 2 bases and J gave up 3 bases, with 19 bases separating them.

This clonotype turned up a few times. The chain has TRBV6-5 and TRBJ2-2; 8 positions match TRBD1. The CDR3 covers 16 residues. Germline trimming cut 0 bases from V and 6 bases from J; bases unmatched to any gene: 6. Germline loops: CDR1 MNHEY, CDR2 SVGAGI. CDR3 in DNA: TGTGCCAGCAGTTACTCGGACAGGGCTGGGTCCGGGGAGCTGTTTTTT. Translated: CASSYSDRAGSGELFF.

The chain combines TRBV10-3 with TRBJ1-3; no definite D call. This CDR3 has 16 amino acids. CDR1 is ENHRY and CDR2 is SYGVKD in the germline V gene. Trimming removed 0 bases at V and 0 bases at J, with 9 bases between. The CDR3 DNA reads TGTGCCATCAGTGAGTCGAAAGCACACTCTGGAAACACCATATATTTT. Amino acids: CAISESKAHSGNTIYF.

This clonotype was counted a few times. This chain joins TRBV28 and TRBJ2-7; 9 bases match TRBD1. CDR1 is MDHEN, CDR2 SYDVKM, per germline. CDR3 length: 17 residues. V trimming: 3 bases; J trimming: 2 bases; junction bases outside the gene matches: 11. The CDR3 region is CASSFPDTGTGPYEQYF. The DNA for the CDR3 is TGTGCCAGCAGTTTTCCCGATACCGGGACAGGGCCCTACGAGCAGTACTTC.

This clonotype was seen a handful of times. The rearrangement uses TRBV19 and TRBJ2-2; unclear D gene. CDR3 length: 12 amino acids. The V gene's germline CDR1 is LNHDA and CDR2 SQIVND (reference sequence). Trimming stripped 8 bases from V and 4 bases from J, with 8 bases between. This CDR3 reads CASRVTTGELFF. The DNA of the CDR3 is TGTGCCAGTCGAGTAACCACCGGGGAGCTGTTTTTT.

The V and J genes are TRBV6-6 and TRBJ2-1, with 14 bases identical to TRBD2. CDR1 and CDR2 from the germline V gene are MNHNY and SVGAGI (reference sequence). V lost 7 bases to trimming and J lost 10 bases; unmatched junction nucleotides: 6. The length of the CDR3 is 14 residues. This CDR3 reads CASTGLAGGPEQFF. The CDR3 bases are TGTGCCAGCACTGGACTAGCGGGGGGACCGGAGCAGTTCTTC.

The chain is built from TRBV12-3 or TRBV12-4 and TRBJ2-3; D is uncertain. The V gene lost 3 bases and the J gene lost 0 bases, with 10 bases spanning the gap. The CDR3 has 15 residues. Here the CDR3 DNA reads TGTGCCAGCAGTTTCTGGGCGGCCAGCACAGATACGCAGTATTTT. It encodes CASSFWAASTDTQYF.